Listed here are 20 T cell receptor beta chains from one sample, sequenced in a study of Graves' ophthalmopathy and Graves' hyperthyroidism. Scientists amplified the TCR beta CDR3 regions from RNA transcripts. HTBI primers primed a first-round RT-PCR, and a second-round multiplex PCR followed. TCRdb called the multiplex PCR reads again in MiXCR, with one record for every CDR3 protein. The sample contains approximately 160,000 distinct CDR3 sequences, 35% to 45% of which appear only once. The specimen sequenced was peripheral blood. The source is a man aged 25-45 years with Graves' ophthalmopathy.

This clonotype appeared many times. V gene TRBV6-5 combines with J gene TRBJ2-7; 8 bases are a match to TRBD1. The V and J ends lost 6 bases and 6 bases, in that order; junction bases with no gene match: 4. Germline CDR1 reads MNHEY; CDR2 reads SVGAGI. CDR3 size: 12 residues. CDR3 in amino acids: CASSTGGGEQYF. For the CDR3, the DNA is TGTGCCAGCAGCACAGGGGGTGGCGAGCAGTACTTC.

This clonotype was counted ten times or more. V and J are TRBV20-1 and TRBJ2-7, with 11 bases aligning to TRBD2. Germline CDR1 and CDR2: DFQATT and SNEGSKA (reference sequence). Trimming took 6 bases from V and 0 from J; bases not matched to a gene: 4. The CDR3 runs to 14 residues. The CDR3 DNA is TGCAGTGCCCGTGGGACTAGCGGCTCCTACGAGCAGTACTTC. It yields the protein CSARGTSGSYEQYF.

This clonotype was seen many times. The gene calls are TRBV7-8 and TRBJ1-2; 11 bases agree with TRBD1. This CDR3 has 15 residues. CDR1 is SGHVS, CDR2 FQNEAQ, per germline. V trimming: 0 bases; J trimming: 7 bases; junction bases outside the gene matches: 4. CDR3 DNA: TGTGCCAGCAGCTTAGCAGGACAGGGGGCAAGTGGCTACACCTTC. Its translation is CASSLAGQGASGYTF. The full variable domain, completed using reference TRBV7-8 and TRBJ1-2, is GAGVSQSPRYKVAKRGQDVALRCDPISGHVSLFWYQQALGQGPEFLTYFQNEAQLDKSGLPSDRFFAERPEGSVSTLKIQRTQQEDSAVYLCASSLAGQGASGYTFGSGTRLTVV.

In this sample, this clonotype turned up many times. The chain joins TRBV2 to TRBJ1-2; D gene uncertain. The germline gives CDR1 SNHLY, CDR2 FYNNEI. V was clipped by 6 bases and J by 8 bases, with 13 bases between them. CDR3 length: 12 residues. The CDR3 DNA is TGTGCCAGCAGCCCCCCCCGGAGGGGCTACACCTTC. It codes for CASSPPRRGYTF.

The chain couples TRBV6-2 or TRBV6-3 to TRBJ1-2, with TRBD1 as a possible D gene (5 bases). Germline CDR1 and CDR2: MNHEY and SVGEGT. Trimming took 6 bases from V and 0 from J, leaving 8 bases between them. This CDR3 is 13 amino acids long. CDR3 amino acids: CASSDRPNYGYTF. CDR3 bases: TGTGCCAGCAGCGACAGACCTAACTATGGCTACACCTTC.

This clonotype turned up a few times. The rearrangement links TRBV6-1 to TRBJ1-1, with D perhaps matching TRBD1 (5 bases). CDR3 size: 15 residues. Germline CDR1 MNHNS, CDR2 SASEGT. Trimming shortened V by 0 bases and J by 4 bases, and 12 bases separated the two germline ends. The CDR3 nucleotides read TGTGCCAGCAGTGAAGCGGGGGGGGTGGGCACTGAAGCTTTCTTT. It yields the protein CASSEAGGVGTEAFF.

The chain joins TRBV6-1 to TRBJ1-6; 9 bases map to TRBD1. V was clipped by 5 bases and J by 10 bases; unmatched bases: 9. CDR1 is MNHNS, CDR2 SASEGT, per germline. The CDR3 totals 15 residues. The CDR3 DNA reads TGTGCCAGCAGTCCAAAACAGGGGGCTGGATCACCCCTCCACTTT. Its translation: CASSPKQGAGSPLHF.

The chain recombines TRBV24-1 with TRBJ2-5, with 9 nucleotides matching TRBD1. The V segment lost 3 bases and the J segment 5 bases; nucleotides outside the gene matches: 6. The CDR3 extends over 15 amino acids. The V gene's germline CDR1 is KGHDR and CDR2 SFDVKD. The CDR3 loop is CATSDRTGAVETQYF. The CDR3 bases are TGTGCCACCAGTGATCGGACAGGGGCGGTGGAGACCCAGTACTTC.

Ten or more counts support this clonotype. This chain uses TRBV2 with TRBJ2-7; TRBD1 or TRBD2 may be the D gene (5 bases each). Trimming stripped 3 bases from V and 3 bases from J, with 12 bases between. The CDR3 is 14 amino acids. CDR1 is SNHLY and CDR2 is FYNNEI in the germline V gene. The CDR3 DNA is TGTGCCAGCAGTGACGGGACGGATAACTACGAGCAGTACTTC. Translated: CASSDGTDNYEQYF.

The chain couples TRBV12-3 or TRBV12-4 to TRBJ1-5; no definite D call. This CDR3 comprises 15 residues. Trimming pared 6 bases from V and 2 bases from J, leaving 14 bases between. The CDR3 nucleotides are TGTGCCAGCAGGAATTCTGGGAATCGCAATCAGCCCCAGCATTTT. It yields the protein CASRNSGNRNQPQHF.

This clonotype came up many times. The chain carries TRBV6-1 and TRBJ1-2; D gene unclear. CDR1 and CDR2 (germline): MNHNS, SASEGT. This CDR3 is built from 14 residues. V shed 4 bases and J shed 3 bases, with 12 bases lying between them. CDR3 sequence: CASSGEVAHYGYTF. CDR3 nucleotide sequence: TGTGCCAGCAGTGGAGAGGTTGCGCACTATGGCTACACCTTC.

This clonotype was counted at least ten times. The chain has TRBV27 and TRBJ2-7; 12 nucleotides line up with TRBD2. CDR1 is MNHEY, CDR2 SMNVEV, per germline (reference sequence). The CDR3 has 13 residues. The ends lost 6 bases at V and 9 bases at J; junction bases unmatched: 6. CDR3 DNA sequence: TGTGCCAGCAGCAAAACTAGCGGGAGGCCGCAGTACTTC. Translation gives CASSKTSGRPQYF.

This clonotype came up many times. The rearrangement joins TRBV19 to TRBJ1-1, with D maybe TRBD1 (5 bases). Germline-derived CDR1 and CDR2 are LNHDA and SQIVND (reference sequence). The CDR3 runs 14 residues. Trimming took 4 bases from V and 2 from J, leaving 11 bases between them. Written as DNA, the CDR3 is TGTGCCAGTAGTACCGTGACAGAAAACACTGAAGCTTTCTTT. Encoded protein: CASSTVTENTEAFF.

The chain has TRBV15 and TRBJ2-7, with a possible D match to TRBD2 (6 bases). Germline loops: CDR1 LNHNV, CDR2 YYDKDF (reference sequence). The CDR3 has 16 residues. V lost 0 bases and J lost 2, with 14 bases in between. The CDR3 spells CATSRDKREYPYEQYF. The CDR3 nucleotides are TGTGCCACCAGCAGAGATAAACGGGAGTACCCCTACGAGCAGTACTTC. Full variable domain (remainder filled in from reference TRBV15 and TRBJ2-7): DAMVIQNPRYQVTQFGKPVTLSCSQTLNHNVMYWYQQKSSQAPKLLFHYYDKDFNNEADTPDNFQSRRPNTSFCFLDIRSPGLGDTAMYLCATSRDKREYPYEQYFGPGTRLTVT.

This clonotype has a count of ten or more. This chain joins TRBV28 and TRBJ2-7, with a tentative D call TRBD2 (6 bases). The CDR3 has 14 amino acids. Germline CDR1 is MDHEN and CDR2 is SYDVKM. V was trimmed by 5 bases and J by 5 bases, leaving 16 bases between them. This CDR3 is CASSGGTGVDEQYF. CDR3 DNA: TGTGCCAGCAGTGGGGGGACCGGGGTTGACGAGCAGTACTTC.

This clonotype was seen ten or more times. The V call is TRBV24-1, the J call TRBJ2-7; D call uncertain. Per germline, CDR1 KGHDR and CDR2 SFDVKD. Trimming took 2 bases from V and 7 from J, leaving 8 bases between them. The CDR3 runs to 12 residues. The CDR3 spells CATSDSKPEQYF. The CDR3 coding sequence is TGTGCCACCAGTGATTCAAAACCTGAGCAGTACTTC.

This clonotype was detected a few times. The chain employs TRBV12-5 and TRBJ2-3, with 11 bases lining up with TRBD2. Germline assignment: CDR1 LGHNT and CDR2 FRNRAP. V lost 6 bases, J lost 5 bases, and 4 bases stayed unmatched. This CDR3 has 14 amino acids. CDR3 coding DNA: TGTGCTAGTGGCCCCGGACTAGCGGGAGATACGCAGTATTTT. Protein sequence: CASGPGLAGDTQYF.

V is TRBV6-2 or TRBV6-3 and J is TRBJ2-7; maybe TRBD1 (6 bases). The CDR3 totals 15 residues. Trimming removed 4 bases at V and 3 bases at J, with 16 bases between. CDR1 and CDR2 from the germline V gene are MNHEY and SVGEGT. CDR3 sequence reads: CASSLDGTPIYEQYF. The CDR3 region has the DNA TGTGCCAGCAGTTTAGACGGGACACCGATCTACGAGCAGTACTTC.

This clonotype has at least ten counts. As DNA, the CDR3 is TGTGCCATCACTACCCCACAGGGGGCGAACACCGGGGAGCTGTTTTTT. It is translated as CAITTPQGANTGELFF. This rearrangement joins TRBV10-3 to TRBJ2-2, with TRBD1 identical over 8 bases. The trim removed 7 bases at V and 0 bases at J, leaving 7 bases unmatched. The CDR3 covers 16 residues. Germline V gives CDR1 ENHRY, CDR2 SYGVKD.

This clonotype appeared many times. The chain couples TRBV28 to TRBJ1-5, with no clear D. Germline CDR1 MDHEN, CDR2 SYDVKM. The V end lost 2 bases, the J end lost 0 bases, and 8 bases lay between the germline ends. The CDR3 covers 15 residues. CDR3 sequence (DNA): TGTGCCAGCAGTTTAGGAGACACTAGCAATCAGCCCCAGCATTTT. Encoded protein: CASSLGDTSNQPQHF.